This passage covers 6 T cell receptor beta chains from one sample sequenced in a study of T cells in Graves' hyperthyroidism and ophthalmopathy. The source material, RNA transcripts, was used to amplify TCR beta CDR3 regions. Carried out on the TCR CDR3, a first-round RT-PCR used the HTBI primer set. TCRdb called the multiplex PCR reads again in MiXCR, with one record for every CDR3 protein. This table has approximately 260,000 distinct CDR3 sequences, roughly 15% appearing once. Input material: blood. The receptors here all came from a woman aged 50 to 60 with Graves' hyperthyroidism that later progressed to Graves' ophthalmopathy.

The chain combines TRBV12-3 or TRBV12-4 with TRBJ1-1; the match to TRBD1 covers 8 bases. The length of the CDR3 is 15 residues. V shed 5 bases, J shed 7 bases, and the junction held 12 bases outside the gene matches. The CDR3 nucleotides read TGTGCCAGCAGTGACCCCGAGGACAGGGACAATGAAGCTTTCTTT. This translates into CASSDPEDRDNEAFF.

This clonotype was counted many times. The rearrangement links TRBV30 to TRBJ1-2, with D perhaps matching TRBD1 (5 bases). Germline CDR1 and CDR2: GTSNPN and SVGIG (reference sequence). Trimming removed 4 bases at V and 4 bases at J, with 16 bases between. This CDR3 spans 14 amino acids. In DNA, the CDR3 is TGTGCCTGGATACCGAGACAGAGAGCCTATGGCTACACCTTC. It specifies CAWIPRQRAYGYTF.

The CDR3 DNA reads as TGTGCCAGCAGCTTGTCGAGGTACTTC. Translating gives CASSLSRYF. The chain has TRBV5-8 and TRBJ2-4; D unclear. This CDR3 is built from 9 residues. Germline CDR1 SGHTS, CDR2 YDEGEE. Between the trimmed V and J ends, which lost 1 base and 15 bases, there was a span of 5 bases.

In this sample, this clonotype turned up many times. CDR3 in DNA: TGTGCCAGCAGTTTCCGACAGGGTTCGTCCCCAAGGGTTCGACCCCACTATGGCTACACCTTC. Amino acid sequence: CASSFRQGSSPRVRPHYGYTF. The chain uses TRBV27 and TRBJ1-2; 7 bases are a match to TRBD1. This CDR3 has 21 residues. Looked up from germline, CDR1 is MNHEY and CDR2 is SMNVEV (reference sequence). V dropped 3 bases and J dropped 3; count of bases not matched to a gene: 25.

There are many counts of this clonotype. The CDR3 here is CSAPRDLNEQFF. The CDR3 DNA sequence: TGCAGTGCTCCCCGGGACCTCAATGAGCAGTTCTTC. The chain couples TRBV20-1 to TRBJ2-1; D could derive from TRBD1 or TRBD2 (5 bases each). The CDR3 spans 12 residues. Germline V lookup: CDR1 DFQATT, CDR2 SNEGSKA (reference sequence). V was shortened by 5 bases and J by 6 bases, with 11 bases between the two germline ends.

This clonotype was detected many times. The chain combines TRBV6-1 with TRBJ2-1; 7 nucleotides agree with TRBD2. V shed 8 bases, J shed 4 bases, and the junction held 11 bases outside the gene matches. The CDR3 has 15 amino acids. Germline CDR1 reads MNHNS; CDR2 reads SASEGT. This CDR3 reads CASREEQTMYNEQFF. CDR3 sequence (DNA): TGTGCCAGCCGGGAGGAGCAAACTATGTACAATGAGCAGTTCTTC.